Following are 21 T cell receptor beta chains from one sample sequenced in a study of tumor-infiltrating lymphocytes in primary liver carcinoma. TCR beta cDNA was made from 450 to 500 ng total RNA with a constant-region primer. Generation of the TCR beta libraries relied on three nested multiplex PCR rounds using slightly modified ARM-PCR. The first two PCR rounds used TRBV1-TRBV30 forward primers with a C-beta reverse primer, 9 to 10 cycles each. Using its own MiXCR run on the multiplex PCR reads, TCRdb lists one record per CDR3 protein. The sample yields about 20,000 distinct CDR3 sequences, 60% to 85% seen once. It was from approximately 20-30 mg of unsorted bulk tissue that RNA and DNA were co-extracted. Sequences were obtained from liver tumor tissue from sampling region 4. As to subset: tumor region T4, right-lateral pole. The receptors here all came from a woman in her twenties or thirties with primary liver carcinoma and hepatitis B virus infection.

The chain joins TRBV30 to TRBJ1-5; D gene uncertain. The CDR3 sequence is 13 residues long. The germline V and J ends were trimmed by 4 bases and 7 bases, with 14 bases remaining between them. Germline V gene lookup returns CDR1 GTSNPN and CDR2 SVGIG (reference sequence). CDR3 DNA: TGTGCCTGGATTGTTGGAGGGAACCAGCCCCAGCATTTT. As protein: CAWIVGGNQPQHF.

To note about this clonotype: A read error may produce the germline difference seen at one junction end. The chain combines TRBV4-3 with TRBJ2-7; TRBD1 aligns across 8 bases. Germline CDR1 reads LGHNA; CDR2 reads YSLEER. The CDR3 runs 15 residues. The CDR3 is CDSSQDRWTGWKQYF. The CDR3 DNA sequence: TGCGACAGCAGCCAAGATCGATGGACAGGGTGGAAGCAGTACTTC.

As for this clonotype: The junction and the germline gene differ at one end; a read error may be behind it. The J gene is TRBJ1-6, the V gene TRBV7-9; no definite D call. Germline loops: CDR1 SEHNR, CDR2 FQNEAQ (reference sequence). The CDR3 is 15 residues long. The chain's CDR3 is CASTLVSSRHSPLHF. The CDR3 bases are TGTGCCAGCACCTTAGTGAGCAGCCGGCATTCACCCCTCCACTTT.

As concerns this clonotype: The junction departs from the called germline gene at one end, perhaps through a read error. The chain couples TRBV11-2 to TRBJ2-1, with D perhaps being TRBD1 or TRBD2 (5 bases each). Germline V lookup: CDR1 SGHAT, CDR2 FQNNGV. The CDR3 runs 17 residues. For the CDR3, the DNA is TGCGTCAGCAGCTTAGATCTGGCAGGGAGCTCCTGCAATGAGCAGTTCTTC. The encoded protein is CVSSLDLAGSSCNEQFF.

A word on this clonotype: No conserved phenylalanine or tryptophan is present at the end of the CDR3, so a read error is the likely explanation. The chain employs TRBV5-6 and TRBJ1-5; perhaps TRBD1 as D (5 bases). Germline V gene lookup returns CDR1 SGHDT and CDR2 YYEEEE. The CDR3 loop spans 14 amino acids. Trimming removed 4 bases from V and 1 base from J, with 9 bases in between. The CDR3 DNA reads TGTGCCAGCAGCGCAGGGAGCAGCAATCAGCCCCAGCATCTT. Amino acid sequence: CASSAGSSNQPQHL.

With regard to this clonotype: Because the CDR3 is missing its conserved closing phenylalanine or tryptophan, this is likely a read error. V gene TRBV7-9 combines with J gene TRBJ2-7, with 9 bases identical to TRBD1. Per germline, CDR1 SEHNR and CDR2 FQNEAQ (reference sequence). The V gene end was trimmed by 10 bases and the J gene end by 5 bases; junction bases not matched to a gene: 6. The CDR3 loop spans 12 amino acids. CDR3 amino acids: CAIGTGYHEQYI. The CDR3 coding sequence is TGTGCCATCGGGACAGGGTACCACGAGCAGTACATC.

Note on this clonotype: The germline gene is not matched at one end of the junction; a read error may be the cause. The rearrangement uses TRBV6-1 and TRBJ1-2; no firm D call. The CDR3 consists of 18 residues. Germline V gene lookup returns CDR1 MNHNS and CDR2 SASEGT. As DNA, the CDR3 is TGTACCAGCAGAGAACGGTTCCTGGTCCTTAGGCCTAACTATGGCTACACCTTC. It translates to CTSRERFLVLRPNYGYTF.

On this clonotype: The junction departs from the called germline gene at one end, perhaps through a read error. CDR3 DNA sequence: TGTGCCAACAGCTCGCAGGGGGCTCCAGACATCGGGGAGCTGTTTTTT. It translates to CANSSQGAPDIGELFF. This chain links TRBV11-2 with TRBJ2-2; 8 bases align to TRBD1. The germline gives CDR1 SGHAT, CDR2 FQNNGV. The CDR3 is made up of 16 amino acids.

In its sample, this clonotype was seen once. Since the CDR3 does not end with the conserved phenylalanine or tryptophan, this likely comes from a read error. V usage is TRBV6-1 and J usage is TRBJ2-2; D call uncertain. The CDR3 spans 19 residues. Looked up from germline, CDR1 is MNHNS and CDR2 is SASEGT. CDR3 region: CASSETLPVGAANTGELFS. In nucleotides, the CDR3 is TGCGCCAGCAGTGAAACCCTTCCCGTGGGCGCCGCGAACACCGGGGAGCTGTTTTCT.

With respect to this clonotype: An end of the junction does not agree with germline; a read error may underlie this. The V call is TRBV6-5, the J call TRBJ2-2; TRBD2 is a possible D gene (5 bases). Germline V CDR1 and CDR2: MNHEY, SVGAGI. CDR3 length equals 14 residues. CDR3 sequence: CASTPSGANIGELF. CDR3 DNA sequence: TGTGCCAGCACCCCCAGCGGAGCGAACATCGGGGAGCTGTTT.

This clonotype was seen once. The junction shows a germline mismatch at one end, possibly a read error. The V gene is TRBV5-1, the J gene TRBJ2-2, with D perhaps TRBD1 (6 bases). CDR3 length: 17 residues. Germline CDR1 is SGHRS and CDR2 is YFSETQ. CDR3 nucleotides: TGCGACAGCAGCTTGGGGCACAGGGACAAGAACACCTGGGAGCTGTTTTTT. This gives the protein CDSSLGHRDKNTWELFF.

This clonotype has more than one count but fewer than ten. Relative to the germline gene, one junction end is altered; a read error may explain this. The V gene is TRBV5-5, the J gene TRBJ1-6, with unresolved D. The CDR3 spans 16 residues. Germline-derived CDR1 and CDR2 are SGHKS and YYEKEE (reference sequence). The CDR3 loop is CVSSYSLSSYSSPLHF. The CDR3 nucleotides are TGTGTCAGCAGCTATAGCTTGAGCTCCTATAGTTCACCCCTCCACTTT.

As for this clonotype: The junction shows a germline mismatch at one end, possibly a read error. This chain connects TRBV11-2 to TRBJ2-1; D is perhaps TRBD1 (5 bases). This CDR3 is built from 15 residues. From germline, CDR1 is SGHAT and CDR2 FQNNGV. CDR3 coding DNA: TGTGCCAGCAGCTTAGGTTGGGGCTCCAACAATAAGCAGTTCTTC. It yields the protein CASSLGWGSNNKQFF.

Comments on this clonotype: Without the conserved terminal phenylalanine or tryptophan, this CDR3 likely stems from a read error. The limits of the CDR3 on the DNA are not certain, so only TCRdb's listed CDR3 is given. The chain couples TRBV12-3 or TRBV12-4 to TRBJ2-1; TRBD2, the table's D call, lacks a check against the DNA. 15 amino acids form the CDR3, both terminal residues included. CDR3 loop: CASGLSGTSGLEHLI.

The sample holds many counts of this clonotype. The chain combines TRBV24-1 with TRBJ2-1, with 7 nucleotides matching TRBD1. The J segment lost 5 bases and the V segment lost 5 bases, leaving 14 bases of the junction unmatched. Germline V gene data show CDR1 as KGHDR and CDR2 as SFDVKD. This CDR3 is built from 17 residues. The CDR3 DNA is TGTGCCACCAGTGGTCACAGGGGCGCTGATCTGGACAATGAGCAGTTCTTC. It encodes CATSGHRGADLDNEQFF.

This clonotype was seen a single time. Being one base from a much bigger clone, this may be a read error. The rearrangement uses TRBV7-9 and TRBJ2-1, with TRBD2 identical over 7 bases. The CDR3 contains 17 residues. CDR1 and CDR2 from the germline V gene are SEHNR and FQNEAQ (reference sequence). CDR3 region: CASRSIIAGAIYNELFF. DNA of the CDR3: TGTGCCAGCAGGTCTATCATCGCGGGAGCGATCTACAATGAGCTGTTCTTC.

This clonotype is a singleton in its sample. The chain uses TRBV28 and TRBJ2-2; D is unresolved. Germline V gene sequence: CDR1 MDHEN, CDR2 SYDVKM. The CDR3 totals 15 residues. V was clipped by 8 bases and J by 3 bases, with 16 bases between them. CDR3 residues: CASHGGRADTGELFF. CDR3 DNA sequence: TGTGCCAGCCATGGCGGTAGGGCCGACACCGGGGAGCTGTTTTTT.

The chain employs TRBV28 and TRBJ1-2; D might be TRBD1 (6 bases). Germline CDR1 MDHEN, CDR2 SYDVKM. The V end lost 6 bases, the J end lost 8 bases, and 16 bases lay between the germline ends. The length of the CDR3 is 13 residues. The CDR3 loop reads CASSNTQGRGYTF. Written as DNA, the CDR3 is TGTGCCAGCAGCAACACACAGGGCCGGGGCTACACCTTC.

This chain links TRBV11-2 with TRBJ2-3, with TRBD1 matching over 7 bases. With V trimmed by 5 bases and J by 15 bases, 23 bases remained unmatched. This CDR3 region has 16 residues. Germline lookup yields CDR1 SGHAT and CDR2 FQNNGV. The CDR3 is CASSRTRQGRGDMQYF. The CDR3 nucleotides read TGTGCCAGCAGCCGGACACGACAGGGAAGGGGAGATATGCAATATTTT.

As to this clonotype: Because the CDR3 is missing its conserved closing phenylalanine or tryptophan, this is likely a read error. It is unclear where the CDR3 begins or ends on the DNA, so no DNA is shown, and the CDR3 is as TCRdb lists it. The genes are TRBV7-9 and TRBJ1-2; the table gives TRBD1 as D, unverified against the DNA. From germline, CDR1 is SEHNR and CDR2 FQNEAQ (reference sequence). The CDR3 has 16 residues if both end residues are counted. This CDR3 is CASSLASRGQTNGHTL.

As regards this clonotype: Since no conserved phenylalanine or tryptophan closes the CDR3, a read error is the likely cause. It is unclear where the CDR3 begins or ends on the DNA, so no DNA is shown, and the CDR3 is as TCRdb lists it. The rearrangement links TRBV12-3 or TRBV12-4 to TRBJ2-6; the table assigns TRBD1, which was not confirmed against the DNA. The CDR3 is made up of 20 amino acids, end residues included. Here the CDR3 reads CASSLKGRTGVRSEANVLAS.